Described below is a single T cell receptor beta chain sequence and its context. Its target is unknown. This sample was taken from a study of OX40 agonist ivuxolimab in advanced cancers. Study-level background: Across the patients, intravenous ivuxolimab was delivered every 2 weeks at 0.01 to 10 mg/kg. Those enrolled were roughly 80% male, with a mean age of approximately 60 years and ages from about 20 to 90. Dose-escalation patients' cancers were hepatocellular carcinoma, melanoma, renal cell or head and neck cancer.

Study-wide results and limits: Relative to CD4+ cells, CD8+ T cells on average had more expanded clones.

Clones were read by immunoSEQ multiplex PCR, and TCRdb kept only the in-frame ones, dropping some. The table includes around 10,000 clones, 79% detected once. The germline V gene encodes CDR1 SGHTA and CDR2 FQGNSA. The V and J ends lost 0 bases and 10 bases respectively, with 10 bases between them. This CDR3 comprises 13 residues. The chain links TRBV7-2 to TRBJ1-3; D unclear. The material sequenced was CD4+ or CD8+ T cells sorted from blood, taken in a trial of the OX40 agonist ivuxolimab. The sequence was obtained from an adult with an advanced solid tumor such as melanoma, head and neck, liver or kidney cancer. The CDR3 protein is CASSLAPFPTIYF. DNA of the CDR3: TGTGCCAGCAGCTTAGCCCCCTTTCCAACCATATATTTT.